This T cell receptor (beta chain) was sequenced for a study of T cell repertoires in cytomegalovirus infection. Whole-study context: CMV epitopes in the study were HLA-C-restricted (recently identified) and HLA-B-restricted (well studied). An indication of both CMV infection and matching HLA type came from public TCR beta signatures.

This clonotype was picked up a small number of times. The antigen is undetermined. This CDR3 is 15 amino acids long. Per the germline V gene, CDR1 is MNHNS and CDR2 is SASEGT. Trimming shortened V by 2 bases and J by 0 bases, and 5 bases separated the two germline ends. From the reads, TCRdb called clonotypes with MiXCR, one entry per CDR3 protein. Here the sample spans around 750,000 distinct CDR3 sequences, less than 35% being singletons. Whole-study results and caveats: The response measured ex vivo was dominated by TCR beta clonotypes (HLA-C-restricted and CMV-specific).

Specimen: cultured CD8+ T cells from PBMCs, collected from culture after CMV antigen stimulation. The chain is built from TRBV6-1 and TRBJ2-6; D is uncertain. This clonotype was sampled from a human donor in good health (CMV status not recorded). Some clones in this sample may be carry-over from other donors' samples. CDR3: CASSETGSGANVLTF. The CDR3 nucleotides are TGTGCCAGCAGTGAAACTGGCTCTGGGGCCAACGTCCTGACTTTC.